The 25 T cell receptor beta chains reported below all come from one sample, sequenced in a study of blood T cells in healthy people across ages. Using a J-beta primer mix together with a sample-barcoded 5' primer, a second PCR was run for roughly 7 to 12 cycles. One entry per CDR3 protein results from TCRdb running MiXCR on the 5' RACE reads. Of about 730,000 distinct CDR3 sequences listed, more than 40% are singletons. The source material was blood. Receptors originate from a woman between 55 and 75 years old in good health.

To note about this clonotype: A much larger clone lies one base from this, so it may be a read error. The rearrangement links TRBV3-1 to TRBJ2-7; 10 bases fit TRBD2. The CDR3 consists of 17 residues. V lost 4 bases and J lost 7; bases outside the gene matches: 16. CDR1 is LGHDT and CDR2 is YNNKEL in the germline V gene (reference sequence). The DNA for the CDR3 is TGTGCCAGCAGCCGCGACCTAGCGGGAGCTACCTACAATGAGCAGTACTTC. Translation: CASSRDLAGATYNEQYF.

The chain couples TRBV20-1 to TRBJ2-1; TRBD2 might be the D (6 bases). V gave up 0 bases and J gave up 9 bases, with 15 bases separating them. Germline V gene sequence: CDR1 DFQATT, CDR2 SNEGSKA (reference sequence). This CDR3 comprises 14 residues. CDR3 loop: CSARDPGGPGEQFF. CDR3 coding DNA: TGCAGTGCTAGAGATCCAGGAGGGCCGGGTGAGCAGTTCTTC.

The rearrangement joins TRBV29-1 to TRBJ2-3; 7 bases line up with TRBD2. The ends lost 4 bases at V and 4 bases at J; junction bases unmatched: 5. The length of the CDR3 is 13 residues. The germline V gene has CDR1 SQVTM and CDR2 ANQGSEA. The CDR3 sequence is CSVAGGRSDTQYF. In DNA form, the CDR3 reads TGCAGCGTTGCGGGAGGAAGGTCAGATACGCAGTATTTT.

This sequence joins TRBV2 and TRBJ2-1; TRBD2 matches 7 bases. Trimming removed 5 bases from V and 6 bases from J; junction bases left unmatched: 10. Germline V gives CDR1 SNHLY, CDR2 FYNNEI. CDR3 length: 15 amino acids. CDR3 bases: TGTGCCAGCAGTCGCCGGGAGGTGCAGGGCAATGAGCAGTTCTTC. This sequence encodes CASSRREVQGNEQFF.

The chain joins TRBV7-3 to TRBJ1-2; D is unclear. The V gene lost 2 bases and the J gene lost 2 bases, with 9 bases spanning the gap. Germline V gene lookup returns CDR1 SGHTA and CDR2 FQGTGA. The CDR3 has 14 amino acids. CDR3 sequence: CASSLAAGNYGYTF. For the CDR3, the DNA is TGTGCCAGCAGCTTAGCGGCAGGCAACTATGGCTACACCTTC.

Worth noting for this clonotype: A much larger clone lies a single base off, so this may be a read error. This chain connects TRBV29-1 to TRBJ2-3; TRBD2 matches at 9 bases. The ends lost 7 bases at V and 3 bases at J; junction bases unmatched: 8. The CDR3 is 14 amino acids. Germline V gene sequence: CDR1 SQVTM, CDR2 ANQGSEA. The CDR3 loop is CSADEAGGTDTQYF. The DNA of the CDR3 is TGCAGCGCTGACGAGGCGGGAGGGACAGATACGCAGTATTTT.

This clonotype was seen at least ten times. V usage is TRBV4-3 and J usage is TRBJ2-1; 14 nucleotides agree with TRBD2. The V and J ends lost 4 bases and 13 bases, in that order; junction bases with no gene match: 12. Germline CDR1 LGHNA, CDR2 YSLEER. The CDR3 spans 16 residues. The CDR3 loop reads CASSRDGGTSGGSQFF. The CDR3 bases are TGCGCCAGCAGCCGCGACGGGGGGACTAGCGGGGGCTCACAGTTCTTC.

The chain is built from TRBV7-2 and TRBJ2-7; 9 bases fit TRBD2. Germline values: CDR1 SGHTA, CDR2 FQGNSA. The CDR3 is 15 residues long. V was clipped by 11 bases and J by 0 bases; unmatched bases: 11. CDR3 in amino acids: CAGTRSSGASYEQYF. Here the CDR3 DNA reads TGTGCCGGCACAAGATCTAGCGGGGCCTCCTACGAGCAGTACTTC.

In its sample, this clonotype was seen many times. The junction departs from germline at one end; a sequencing error may be responsible. The chain is built from TRBV27 and TRBJ2-3; D gene ambiguous. Per germline, CDR1 MNHEY and CDR2 SMNVEV (reference sequence). The CDR3 spans 13 residues. CDR3: CASSQQGSDTQYF. CDR3 DNA: TGCGCCAGCAGCCAACAAGGGTCGGATACGCAGTATTTT.

This clonotype was recorded a few times. The chain links TRBV7-2 to TRBJ2-5; D gene unclear. V was cut by 6 bases and J by 10 bases, with 18 bases left in between. From germline, CDR1 is SGHTA and CDR2 FQGNSA. The CDR3 is made up of 13 amino acids. CDR3 nucleotides: TGTGCCAGCAGACACACGTCCTGGTTAGACCAGTACTTC. As protein: CASRHTSWLDQYF.

This clonotype was counted only a few times. This chain links TRBV28 with TRBJ2-6; tentatively, D is TRBD2 (6 bases). Germline V gene lookup returns CDR1 MDHEN and CDR2 SYDVKM. The CDR3 spans 17 residues. Trimming took 5 bases from V and 1 from J, leaving 15 bases between them. The CDR3: CASSPPGLRSGANVLTF. In DNA form, the CDR3 reads TGTGCCAGCAGTCCCCCGGGACTGAGGTCTGGGGCCAACGTCCTGACTTTC.

There are a few counts of this clonotype. The chain employs TRBV5-1 and TRBJ1-5; D is perhaps TRBD1 (6 bases). Trimming removed 0 bases from V and 3 bases from J, with 10 bases in between. The germline CDR1 and CDR2 sequences are SGHRS and YFSETQ. This CDR3 is 15 amino acids long. CDR3 in amino acids: CASSLAGEDNQPQHF. The CDR3 DNA sequence: TGCGCCAGCAGCTTGGCAGGGGAGGACAATCAGCCCCAGCATTTT.

The V gene is TRBV12-3 or TRBV12-4, the J gene TRBJ2-2, with a possible D match to TRBD2 (6 bases). The length of the CDR3 is 16 residues. With 5 bases removed from V and 1 base from J, the gap between germline ends came to 14 bases. CDR3 residues: CASSAGGTRNTGELFF. CDR3 in DNA: TGTGCCAGCAGTGCCGGCGGGACGAGGAACACCGGGGAGCTGTTTTTT.

This clonotype was observed at least ten times. The chain links TRBV29-1 to TRBJ2-7; D is perhaps TRBD2 (7 bases). The V end was cut by 6 bases, the J end by 6 bases, with 15 bases between. Per germline, CDR1 SQVTM and CDR2 ANQGSEA. The CDR3 runs to 12 residues. CDR3 in amino acids: CSVTSGGGEQYF. CDR3 DNA sequence: TGCAGCGTGACCTCGGGGGGCGGCGAGCAGTACTTC.

The J gene is TRBJ2-1, the V gene TRBV7-2; D assignment may be TRBD1 or TRBD2 (5 bases each). Trimming shortened V by 5 bases and J by 9 bases, and 17 bases separated the two germline ends. There are 14 residues in the CDR3. Germline CDR1 SGHTA, CDR2 FQGNSA. The CDR3 DNA sequence: TGTGCCAGCAGCGTAGACAGCGGCTTCGTTGAGCAGTTCTTC. Translated, it gives CASSVDSGFVEQFF.

V and J are TRBV12-3 or TRBV12-4 and TRBJ2-5, with TRBD2 as a possible D gene (6 bases). TRBJ2-7 matches the DNA end more closely, so the J call is doubtful. The CDR3 contains 14 residues. CDR3 nucleotide sequence: TGTGCCAGCAGTTTCTCCGGGAGTAACTACGAGCAGTACTTC. Translation: CASSFSGSNYEQYF.

This clonotype was seen a few times. The chain employs TRBV24-1 and TRBJ2-3, with 13 bases aligning to TRBD2. The germline V gene encodes CDR1 KGHDR and CDR2 SFDVKD. The CDR3 extends over 17 amino acids. J lost 6 bases, V lost 1 base, and 6 bases had no gene match. The CDR3 spells CATSDFQTSGGPDTQYF. CDR3 in DNA: TGTGCCACCAGTGATTTTCAGACTAGCGGGGGGCCGGATACGCAGTATTTT.

This chain links TRBV6-1 with TRBJ2-4; the D is unclear. This CDR3 comprises 16 residues. The germline gives CDR1 MNHNS, CDR2 SASEGT. Trimming left V 0 bases short and J 0 bases short, with 9 bases between. In nucleotides, the CDR3 is TGTGCCAGCAGTGAAGCGCAGCAACTAGCCAAAAACATTCAGTACTTC. This encodes CASSEAQQLAKNIQYF.

As concerns this clonotype: Germline and junction disagree at one end, which may indicate a read error. The chain carries TRBV7-2 and TRBJ2-1; D gene uncertain. CDR1 SGHTA and CDR2 FQGNSA come from the germline V gene. This CDR3 region has 15 residues. The CDR3 nucleotides are TGTGCCAGCAGCTTAGGGGCGGAATCCTACAATGGGCAGTTCTTC. This translates into CASSLGAESYNGQFF.

In its sample, this clonotype was seen a few times. The chain combines TRBV20-1 with TRBJ2-5, with a possible D match to TRBD1 (6 bases). Trimming took off 0 bases at V and 5 bases at J, with 10 bases between the two ends. The CDR3 totals 13 residues. Per germline, CDR1 DFQATT and CDR2 SNEGSKA (reference sequence). The CDR3 protein is CSARDPGVETQYF. The CDR3 nucleotides read TGCAGTGCTAGAGATCCAGGGGTGGAGACCCAGTACTTC.

The rearrangement links TRBV7-2 to TRBJ2-3; TRBD2 aligns across 10 bases. Germline V lookup: CDR1 SGHTA, CDR2 FQGNSA. V shed 7 bases and J 5 bases; nucleotides not matched to a gene: 6. The length of the CDR3 is 14 residues. The CDR3 here is CASMSGGAKDTQYF. The CDR3 coding sequence is TGTGCCAGCATGAGCGGGGGGGCTAAAGATACGCAGTATTTT.

The chain has TRBV9 and TRBJ2-5; 8 bases fit TRBD2. Germline V gene data show CDR1 as SGDLS and CDR2 as YYNGEE. This CDR3 contains 18 residues. V dropped 0 bases and J dropped 5; count of bases not matched to a gene: 15. In DNA form, the CDR3 reads TGTGCCAGCAGCGTAGGCACCAGGGTAGCGGGATTCGTGGAGACCCAGTACTTC. Protein sequence: CASSVGTRVAGFVETQYF.

This chain joins TRBV12-3 or TRBV12-4 and TRBJ2-1; 10 bases are a match to TRBD2. The CDR3 has 15 residues. V lost 4 bases and J lost 6; bases outside the gene matches: 6. CDR3 nucleotide sequence: TGTGCCAGCAGTTCGTCCAGCGGGGGGGCCAATGAGCAGTTCTTC. It specifies CASSSSSGGANEQFF.

This clonotype has only a few counts. The rearrangement joins TRBV2 to TRBJ2-1; 13 bases agree with TRBD2. Trimming removed 6 bases from V and 2 bases from J; junction bases left unmatched: 1. The CDR3 sequence is 15 residues long. Germline V gene sequence: CDR1 SNHLY, CDR2 FYNNEI. The CDR3 reads CASRLAGGTYNEQFF. The DNA for the CDR3 is TGTGCCAGCAGACTAGCGGGGGGGACCTACAATGAGCAGTTCTTC. The variable domain in full, with the rest retrieved from reference TRBV2 and TRBJ2-1, is EPEVTQTPSHQVTQMGQEVILRCVPISNHLYFYWYRQILGQKVEFLVSFYNNEISEKSEIFDDQFSVERPDGSNFTLKIRSTKLEDSAMYFCASRLAGGTYNEQFFGPGTRLTVL.

Note on this clonotype: A read error is possible here, since a much larger clone lies one base away. The chain is built from TRBV9 and TRBJ2-3, with D tentatively TRBD1 or TRBD2 (6 bases each). In germline, CDR1 is SGDLS, CDR2 YYNGEE. Trimming pared 4 bases from V and 4 bases from J, leaving 25 bases between. The CDR3 is 18 residues long. The CDR3: CASSKSVGTGAVADTQYF. Written as DNA, the CDR3 is TGTGCCAGCAGCAAGAGCGTAGGAACGGGGGCCGTGGCAGATACGCAGTATTTT.